This TCR beta chain was recorded in a study of blood T cell repertoires in COVID-19 (dated by TCRdb to the early 2020s). About the study as a whole: The collaborator samples originated in the United States, Italy and Spain and spanned the acute and convalescent phases of COVID-19. A de-identified subject ID, COVID-19 status, age in years and sex were almost always included in the sample metadata. The repertoires were made available in a free public database intended to serve as a resource for research on the immune response to SARS-CoV-2. Deeply sampled blood TCRbeta repertoires from subjects exposed to, actively infected with, or recovered from COVID-19 were included in the dataset. Where HLA class I and class II types were available, the types were taken from metadata supplied by the sample provider, not from assay-based typing. Samples were obtained from the ongoing ImmuneRACE study (first 160 participants) and from 1,254 subjects provided by 6 global collaborators. The prospective study material was composed of cDNA or gDNA derived from T cells, B-cell-depleted T cells, or PBMCs.

TCRbeta CDR3 regions were amplified from genomic DNA by means of the immunoSEQ Assay, a bias-controlled multiplex PCR. As for how the authors treated the data: The number of nucleated cells in each sample was estimated by amplification of reference gene primers within the assay. To quantify the absolute abundance of each unique TCRbeta CDR3 rearrangement, sequence reads were collapsed and filtered. For each sample, productive Simpson clonality was calculated by taking the square root of Simpson's diversity index across productive rearrangements. In its TCRdb copy, this immuneACCESS table keeps in-frame sequences only and misses some clones. Where compared with another copy, unresolved V genes explain less than half of these, and the others have no known cause. D and trimming come from the DNA, and the V and J calls and clone size come from that table. The sample profile shows 150,000 or so clones; over 80% of them were found once. Of the sample, over 4% is held by the ten largest clones.

Comment on this clone: Its cognate antigen has yet to be identified. Per-base quality was not reported, and no clone a single base away is much larger than it.

Participants in the prospective study were enrolled through a virtual design, were aged roughly 18 to 100 years, and lived in approximately 25 United States geographic areas. In the prospective study, participants were assigned to cohorts based on the clinical history participants reported in a screening survey and a study questionnaire. A participant counted as exposed if, within 2 weeks of entering the study, that participant had been in contact with someone who had a PCR-confirmed or clinician-diagnosed COVID-19 case. In the prospective study, whole blood, serum and a nasopharyngeal or oropharyngeal swab were collected from each participant by mobile phlebotomists. Additional blood draws and questionnaires over a 2-month period could optionally be provided by prospective study participants. Prospective study blood samples were shipped either frozen or at room temperature before DNA extraction.

Results the study describes overall, beyond this receptor: The quantity of clinical and demographic metadata differed by source and by participant and was supplied without curation.

The sequence was obtained from a man in his 70s who had been exposed to COVID-19. Sequenced material: PBMCs or T cells enriched from blood (not recorded which).

The nucleotides read TGTGCCAGCAGTTCGCTAAACTTGAACACTGAAGCTTTCTTT. This encodes CASSSLNLNTEAFF. The sequence joins TRBV28 to TRBJ1-1, with no confident D gene call. V sheds 4 bases and J sheds 0 bases, leaving 9 bases between their ends. Counted from cysteine to phenylalanine, this CDR3 has 14 amino acids. The kept DNA is CDR3 alone, 42 bases in frame from the first base. Sequences MDHEN (CDR1) and SYDVKM (CDR2) are obtained from the germline V gene.